These T cell receptor beta chains were read from a single sample in a study of identical twins. TCRdb itself ran the 5' RACE reads through MiXCR, one entry per CDR3 protein. The table includes nearly 900,000 distinct CDR3 sequences, roughly 12% detected once. These data were likewise used in another study, on yellow fever vaccine responses in identical twins.

Sequencing was carried out using PBMCs. These receptors all stem from a young woman in good health. CDR3s include the opening cysteine and the closing phenylalanine or tryptophan.

j_call	v_call	cdr3_aa
TRBJ2-1	TRBV2	CASASTGVNEQFF
TRBJ2-4	TRBV3-1	CASSRTGGNIQYF
TRBJ2-5	TRBV19	CASSILGDTGETQYF
TRBJ1-4	TRBV12-3/TRBV12-4	CASSFAGLPEKLFF
TRBJ2-7	TRBV5-1	CASRTDIYEQYF
TRBJ2-7	TRBV5-1	CASSLVPRSWATPYEQYF
TRBJ2-3	TRBV5-1	CASSFQGDPTDTQYF
TRBJ1-1	TRBV20-1	CSARGGTGNTEAFF
TRBJ2-7	TRBV28	CASFGGPPYEQYF
TRBJ1-2	TRBV3-1	CASSQDLSLQGYTF
TRBJ2-3	TRBV12-3/TRBV12-4	CASSFILSTDTQYF
TRBJ2-1	TRBV7-2	CASSLGMAGAEQFF
TRBJ2-1	TRBV12-3/TRBV12-4	CASTRGLGGNPWDNEQFF
TRBJ2-1	TRBV12-3/TRBV12-4	CASSPLGGASSYNEQFF
TRBJ2-1	TRBV5-1	CASSLGAGGRDEQFF
TRBJ2-5	TRBV12-3/TRBV12-4	CASSPVGRWKQETQYF
TRBJ2-1	TRBV6-5	CASRLDRVGYNEQFF
TRBJ1-5	TRBV20-1	CSARPHDNQPQHF
TRBJ1-1	TRBV5-1	CASSFGGQGWTEAFF
TRBJ2-7	TRBV5-1	CASSLGRGAGEQYF
TRBJ1-3	TRBV19	CASSTIGHSGNTIYF
TRBJ2-3	TRBV4-1	CASSQDGPGLVPTDTQYF
TRBJ1-1	TRBV18	CASSRQGREAFF
TRBJ2-4	TRBV19	CASSPRTVAKNIQYF
TRBJ1-1	TRBV2	CASNAAVNTEAFF
TRBJ2-7	TRBV13	CASSLQREGRYEQYF
TRBJ1-2	TRBV12-3/TRBV12-4	CASSPDRTGGYTF
TRBJ2-7	TRBV19	CASSISGQNSYEQYF
TRBJ2-7	TRBV27	CASSSLAREQYF